The clone carrying this TCR beta chain has a handful of counts. The antigen is not known. TCRdb used MiXCR to reprocess the 5' RACE reads, holding one entry per CDR3 protein. The data hold about 190,000 distinct CDR3 sequences, with approximately 20% observed a single time. This record belongs to a study of T-cell memory formation after mild COVID-19. Study details: The study found TCR clusters largely donor specific.

Study conclusions and caveats: Among CD4+ contracting clones, most were CM and EM, and CD8+ ones EMRA. CD4/CD8 balance characterized clones contracting day 15 to 85, and CD4+ skew characterized later expanders.

The clonotype originates from an adult woman who had mild COVID-19 (a few samples of this study predate the infection). Cell type and time point are not known. Sequenced: PBMCs or a T cell subset sorted from them (not recorded which).

In nucleotides, the CDR3 is TGCAGTGCTTATTCTAACTATGGCTACACCTTC. It is translated as CSAYSNYGYTF. The chain uses TRBV20-1 and TRBJ1-2; D remains ambiguous. CDR1 is DFQATT and CDR2 is SNEGSKA in the germline V gene (reference sequence). The CDR3 is 11 amino acids. V lost 5 bases and J 0 bases, leaving 4 bases between the germline ends.